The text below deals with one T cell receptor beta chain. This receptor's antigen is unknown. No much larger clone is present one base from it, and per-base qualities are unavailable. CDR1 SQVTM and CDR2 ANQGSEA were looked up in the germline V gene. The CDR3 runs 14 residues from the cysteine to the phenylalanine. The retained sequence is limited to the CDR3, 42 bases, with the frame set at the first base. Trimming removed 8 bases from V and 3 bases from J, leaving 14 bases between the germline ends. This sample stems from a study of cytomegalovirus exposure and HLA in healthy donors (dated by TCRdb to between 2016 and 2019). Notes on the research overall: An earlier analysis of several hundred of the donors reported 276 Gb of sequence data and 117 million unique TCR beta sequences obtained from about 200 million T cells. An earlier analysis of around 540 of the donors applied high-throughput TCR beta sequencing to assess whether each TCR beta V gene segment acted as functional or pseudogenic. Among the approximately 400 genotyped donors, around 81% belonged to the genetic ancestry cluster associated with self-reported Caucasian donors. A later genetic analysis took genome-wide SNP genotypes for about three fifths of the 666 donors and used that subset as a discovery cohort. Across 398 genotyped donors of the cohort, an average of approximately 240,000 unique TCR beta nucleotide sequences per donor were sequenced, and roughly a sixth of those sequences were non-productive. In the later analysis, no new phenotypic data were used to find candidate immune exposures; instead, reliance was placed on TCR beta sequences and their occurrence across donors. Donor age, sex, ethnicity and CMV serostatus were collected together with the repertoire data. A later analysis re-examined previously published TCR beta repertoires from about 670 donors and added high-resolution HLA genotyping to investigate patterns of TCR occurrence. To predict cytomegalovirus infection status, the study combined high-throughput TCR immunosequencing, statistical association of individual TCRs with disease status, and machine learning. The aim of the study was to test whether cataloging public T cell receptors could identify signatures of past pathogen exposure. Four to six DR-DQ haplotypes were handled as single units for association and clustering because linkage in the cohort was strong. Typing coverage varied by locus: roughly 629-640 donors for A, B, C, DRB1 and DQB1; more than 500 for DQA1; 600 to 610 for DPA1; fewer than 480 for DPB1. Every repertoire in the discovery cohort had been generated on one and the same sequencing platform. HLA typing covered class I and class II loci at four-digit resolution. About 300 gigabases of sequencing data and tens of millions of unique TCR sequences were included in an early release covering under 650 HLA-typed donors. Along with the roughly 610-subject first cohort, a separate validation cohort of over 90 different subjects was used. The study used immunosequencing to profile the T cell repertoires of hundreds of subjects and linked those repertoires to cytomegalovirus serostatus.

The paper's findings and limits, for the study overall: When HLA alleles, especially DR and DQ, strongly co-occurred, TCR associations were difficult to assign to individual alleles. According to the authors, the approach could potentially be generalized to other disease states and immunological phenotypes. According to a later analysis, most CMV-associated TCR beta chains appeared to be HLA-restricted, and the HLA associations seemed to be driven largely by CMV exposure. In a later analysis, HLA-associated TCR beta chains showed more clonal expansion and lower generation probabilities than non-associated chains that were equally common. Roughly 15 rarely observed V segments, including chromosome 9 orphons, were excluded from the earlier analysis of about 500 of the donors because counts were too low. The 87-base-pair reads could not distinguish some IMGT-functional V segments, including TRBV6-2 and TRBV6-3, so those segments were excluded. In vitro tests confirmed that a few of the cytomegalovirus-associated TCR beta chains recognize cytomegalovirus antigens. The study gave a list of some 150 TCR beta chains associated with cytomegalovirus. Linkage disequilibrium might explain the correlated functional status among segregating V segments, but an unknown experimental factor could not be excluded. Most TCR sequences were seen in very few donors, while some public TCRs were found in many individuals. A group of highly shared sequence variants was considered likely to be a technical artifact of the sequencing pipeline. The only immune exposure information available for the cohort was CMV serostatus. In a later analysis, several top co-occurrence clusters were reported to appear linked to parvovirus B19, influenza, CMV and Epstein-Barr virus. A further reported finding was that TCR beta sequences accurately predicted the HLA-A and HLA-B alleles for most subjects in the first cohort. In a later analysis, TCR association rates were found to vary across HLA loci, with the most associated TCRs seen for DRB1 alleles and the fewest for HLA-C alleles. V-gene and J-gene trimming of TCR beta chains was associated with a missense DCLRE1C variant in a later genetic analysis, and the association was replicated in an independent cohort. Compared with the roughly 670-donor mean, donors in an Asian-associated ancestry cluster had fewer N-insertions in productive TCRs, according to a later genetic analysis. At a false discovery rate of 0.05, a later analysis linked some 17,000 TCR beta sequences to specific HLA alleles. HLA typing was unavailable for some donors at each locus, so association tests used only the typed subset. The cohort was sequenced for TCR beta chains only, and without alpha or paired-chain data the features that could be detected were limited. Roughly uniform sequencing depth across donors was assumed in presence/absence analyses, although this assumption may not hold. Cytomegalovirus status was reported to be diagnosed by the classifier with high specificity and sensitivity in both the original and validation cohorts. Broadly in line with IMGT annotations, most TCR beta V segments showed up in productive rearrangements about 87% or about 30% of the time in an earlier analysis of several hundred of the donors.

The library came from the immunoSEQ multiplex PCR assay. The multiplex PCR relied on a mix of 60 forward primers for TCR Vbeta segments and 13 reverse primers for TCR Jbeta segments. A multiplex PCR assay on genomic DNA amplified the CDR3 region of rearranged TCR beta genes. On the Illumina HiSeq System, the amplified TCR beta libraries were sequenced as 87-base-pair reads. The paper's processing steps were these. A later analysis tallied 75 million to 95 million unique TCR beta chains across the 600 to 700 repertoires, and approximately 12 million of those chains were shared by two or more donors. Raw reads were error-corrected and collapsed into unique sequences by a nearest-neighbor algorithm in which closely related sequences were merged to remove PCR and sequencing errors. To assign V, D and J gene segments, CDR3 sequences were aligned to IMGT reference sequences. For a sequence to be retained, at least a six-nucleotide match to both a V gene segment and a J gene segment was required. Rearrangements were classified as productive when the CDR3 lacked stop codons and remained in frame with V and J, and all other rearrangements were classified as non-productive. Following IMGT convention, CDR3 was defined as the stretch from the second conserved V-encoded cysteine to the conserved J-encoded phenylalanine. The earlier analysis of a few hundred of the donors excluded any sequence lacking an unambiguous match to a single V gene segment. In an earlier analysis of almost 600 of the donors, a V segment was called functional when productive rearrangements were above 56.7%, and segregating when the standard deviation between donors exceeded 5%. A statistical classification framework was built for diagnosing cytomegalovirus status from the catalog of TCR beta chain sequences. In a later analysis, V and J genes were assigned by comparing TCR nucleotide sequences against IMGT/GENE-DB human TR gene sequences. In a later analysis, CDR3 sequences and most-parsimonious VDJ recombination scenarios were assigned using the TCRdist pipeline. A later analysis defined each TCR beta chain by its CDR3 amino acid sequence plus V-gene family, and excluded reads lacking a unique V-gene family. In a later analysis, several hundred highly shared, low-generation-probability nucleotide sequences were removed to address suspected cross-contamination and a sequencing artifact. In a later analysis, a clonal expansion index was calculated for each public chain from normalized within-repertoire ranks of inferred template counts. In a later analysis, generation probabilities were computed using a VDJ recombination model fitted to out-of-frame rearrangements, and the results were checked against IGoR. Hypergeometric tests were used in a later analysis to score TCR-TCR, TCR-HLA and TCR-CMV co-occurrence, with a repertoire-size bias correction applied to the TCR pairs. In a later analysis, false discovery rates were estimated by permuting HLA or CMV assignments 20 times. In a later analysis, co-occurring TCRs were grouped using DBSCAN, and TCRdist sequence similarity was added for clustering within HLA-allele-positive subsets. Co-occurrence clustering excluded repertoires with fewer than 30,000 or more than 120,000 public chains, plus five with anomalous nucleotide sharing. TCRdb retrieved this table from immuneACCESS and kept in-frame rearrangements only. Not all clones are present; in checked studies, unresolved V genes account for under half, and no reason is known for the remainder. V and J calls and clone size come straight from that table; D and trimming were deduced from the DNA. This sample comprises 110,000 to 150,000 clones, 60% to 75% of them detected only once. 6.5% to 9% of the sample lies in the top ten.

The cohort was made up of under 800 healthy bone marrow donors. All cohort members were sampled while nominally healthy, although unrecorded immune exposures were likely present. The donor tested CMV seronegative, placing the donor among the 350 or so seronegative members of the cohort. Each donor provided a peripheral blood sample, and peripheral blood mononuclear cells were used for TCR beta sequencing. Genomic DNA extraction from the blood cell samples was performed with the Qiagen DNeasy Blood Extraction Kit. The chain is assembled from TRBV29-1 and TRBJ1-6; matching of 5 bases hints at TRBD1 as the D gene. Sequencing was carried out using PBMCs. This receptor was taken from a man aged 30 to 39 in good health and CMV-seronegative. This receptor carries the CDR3 CSLVSRGYNSPLHF. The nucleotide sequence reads TGCAGCCTAGTCAGTAGGGGCTATAATTCACCCCTCCACTTT.